The 30 T cell receptor beta chains listed next were all sequenced from one sample in a study of blood T cell repertoires in COVID-19 (TCRdb year 2020). Library generation was performed with the immunoSEQ multiplex PCR assay. The source is immuneACCESS, and TCRdb retained only in-frame sequences with V and J called. Part of the clones is not carried over; for the studies checked, unresolved V genes explain less than half of this, and the remainder is unexplained. This sample gives roughly 79,000 clones in total; 80% of them show up just once. About 5.8% of the sample is held by the ten biggest clonotypes. Input material: peripheral blood. These receptor sequences come from a man in his 60s with active or convalescent COVID-19.

The chain combines TRBV11-2 with TRBJ1-2; 9 bases are a match to TRBD1. The CDR3 is 16 amino acids. Germline V gene sequence: CDR1 SGHAT, CDR2 FQNNGV. The trim removed 3 bases at V and 4 bases at J, leaving 9 bases unmatched. The CDR3 region is CASSFLETGGGYGYTF. The CDR3 bases are TGTGCCAGCAGCTTTCTAGAGACAGGGGGAGGCTATGGCTACACCTTC.

The chain is built from TRBV6-4 and TRBJ2-5, with 8 bases fitting TRBD2. The germline V gene has CDR1 MRHNA and CDR2 SNTAGT. The junction had 6 bases not matched to a gene; V was cut back by 6 bases and J by 6 bases. The CDR3 is made up of 13 amino acids. CDR3 nucleotide sequence: TGTGCCAGCAGCCCCAGCGGGGGAAAGACCCAGTACTTC. Translation: CASSPSGGKTQYF.

The chain uses TRBV9 and TRBJ1-2, with D possibly matching TRBD1 (6 bases). The V gene's germline CDR1 is SGDLS and CDR2 YYNGEE. V was trimmed by 0 bases and J by 4 bases, leaving 10 bases between them. This CDR3 contains 14 residues. CDR3 DNA: TGTGCCAGCAGCGTAGAGTTACAGGGCTATGGCTACACCTTC. Its protein is CASSVELQGYGYTF.

V gene TRBV29-1 combines with J gene TRBJ2-1; 11 nucleotides match TRBD2. CDR3 size: 15 residues. Germline lookup yields CDR1 SQVTM and CDR2 ANQGSEA. The junction had 10 bases not matched to a gene; V was cut back by 7 bases and J by 5 bases. The CDR3 is CSAISSGGPHNEQFF. The CDR3 DNA reads as TGCAGCGCCATCTCTAGCGGGGGGCCACACAATGAGCAGTTCTTC.

The chain links TRBV6-5 to TRBJ1-6; 9 bases match TRBD1. The germline gives CDR1 MNHEY, CDR2 SVGAGI. There are 13 residues in the CDR3. The V gene end was trimmed by 11 bases and the J gene end by 5 bases; junction bases not matched to a gene: 4. As DNA, the CDR3 is TGTGCCGGACAGGGGAGGCATAATTCACCCCTCCACTTT. The encoded protein is CAGQGRHNSPLHF.

CDR3 residues: CASSEAPYVGNQPQHF. The CDR3 DNA is TGTGCCAGCAGTGAAGCGCCCTACGTAGGCAATCAGCCCCAGCATTTT. The chain combines TRBV6-1 with TRBJ1-5; D not resolved. This CDR3 has 16 residues. V was pared by 0 bases and J by 2 bases, with 11 bases between. Germline CDR1 reads MNHNS; CDR2 reads SASEGT.

V gene TRBV3-1 (or the pseudogene TRBV3-2) combines with J gene TRBJ2-1, with a weak D call TRBD1 (6 bases). V was cut by 1 base and J by 3 bases, with 7 bases left in between. This CDR3 is built from 14 residues. Germline V gives CDR1 LGHDT, CDR2 YNNKEL (reference sequence). This chain's CDR3 is CASSQVGGYNEQFF. Here the CDR3 DNA reads TGTGCCAGCAGCCAAGTAGGGGGCTACAATGAGCAGTTCTTC.

The chain couples TRBV6-1 to TRBJ1-6; D may be TRBD1 (6 bases). This CDR3 has 14 residues. CDR1 MNHNS and CDR2 SASEGT come from the germline V gene. V dropped 2 bases and J dropped 8 bases, with 10 bases sitting between them. CDR3 DNA sequence: TGTGCCAGCAGTGAAATGACAGGCTATTCACCCCTCCACTTT. This gives the protein CASSEMTGYSPLHF.

V and J are TRBV20-1 and TRBJ1-2, with D uncertain. The CDR3 loop spans 11 amino acids. The germline gives CDR1 DFQATT, CDR2 SNEGSKA (reference sequence). Trimming stripped 5 bases from V and 9 bases from J, with 13 bases between. The CDR3 region has the DNA TGCAGTGCTGTGGACCGGGAGAGCTACACCTTC. It yields the protein CSAVDRESYTF.

The chain employs TRBV27 and TRBJ1-2; 8 bases line up with TRBD1. The CDR3 is made up of 13 amino acids. The V gene end was trimmed by 4 bases and the J gene end by 6 bases; junction bases not matched to a gene: 4. Germline-derived CDR1 and CDR2 are MNHEY and SMNVEV (reference sequence). The CDR3 sequence: CASSSADRDGYTF. As DNA, the CDR3 is TGTGCCAGCAGTTCCGCGGACAGGGATGGCTACACCTTC.

The gene calls are TRBV18 and TRBJ2-6; D not resolved. Between the trimmed V and J ends, which lost 4 bases and 1 base, there was a span of 5 bases. CDR3 length equals 14 residues. Germline V gene sequence: CDR1 KGHSH, CDR2 LQKENI. CDR3 amino acids: CASSRESGANVLTF. The CDR3 DNA is TGTGCCAGCTCACGTGAGTCTGGGGCCAACGTCCTGACTTTC.

This clone has a handful of counts. The V gene is TRBV29-1, the J gene TRBJ1-2; 9 nucleotides agree with TRBD1. The CDR3 is 13 amino acids. J gave up 5 bases and V 6 bases, and 7 bases lay outside the gene matches. Germline V gene sequence: CDR1 SQVTM, CDR2 ANQGSEA. In DNA, the CDR3 is TGCAGCGTCCACCTACAGGGGGCTTATGGCTACACCTTC. Translated, it gives CSVHLQGAYGYTF.

Written as DNA, the CDR3 is TGTGCCAGCAGCCCTAGGGGCGGACAGGGCCTAAACTATGGCTACACCTTC. It translates to CASSPRGGQGLNYGYTF. The rearrangement joins TRBV11-2 to TRBJ1-2; 8 nucleotides line up with TRBD1. The V gene end was trimmed by 5 bases and the J gene end by 2 bases; junction bases not matched to a gene: 13. Germline V gives CDR1 SGHAT, CDR2 FQNNGV. CDR3 length equals 17 residues.

This chain connects TRBV28 to TRBJ1-1, with TRBD1 matching over 10 bases. CDR3 length equals 16 residues. In germline, CDR1 is MDHEN, CDR2 SYDVKM. Trimming cost V 6 bases and J 3 bases; bases outside gene matches: 10. This chain's CDR3 is CASRSSGTGDYTEAFF. CDR3 nucleotide sequence: TGTGCCAGCAGGTCCTCCGGGACAGGGGACTACACTGAAGCTTTCTTT.

This chain connects TRBV7-9 to TRBJ1-4; D ambiguous. V was clipped by 1 base and J by 4 bases, with 10 bases between them. Germline values: CDR1 SEHNR, CDR2 FQNEAQ (reference sequence). This CDR3 region has 15 residues. The CDR3 DNA reads as TGTGCCAGCAGCTTAGGGGTACAGAGTAATGAAAAACTGTTTTTT. Its protein is CASSLGVQSNEKLFF. Looking up the rest from reference TRBV7-9 and TRBJ1-4 gives the full variable domain: DTGVSQNPRHKITKRGQNVTFRCDPISEHNRLYWYRQTLGQGPEFLTYFQNEAQLEKSRLLSDRFSAERPKGSFSTLEIQRTEQGDSAMYLCASSLGVQSNEKLFFGSGTQLSVL.

The chain is built from TRBV15 and TRBJ1-6, with D maybe TRBD1 (5 bases). V was pared by 1 base and J by 9 bases, with 10 bases between. This CDR3 region has 14 residues. Germline V lookup: CDR1 LNHNV, CDR2 YYDKDF (reference sequence). CDR3 sequence reads: CATSRGGVGSPLHF. CDR3 in DNA: TGTGCCACCAGCAGAGGGGGCGTGGGTTCACCCCTCCACTTT.

This clone has a single count. V usage is TRBV7-9 and J usage is TRBJ2-7; TRBD1 agrees at 9 bases. V lost 5 bases and J lost 5; bases outside the gene matches: 7. The CDR3 runs 14 residues. Germline values: CDR1 SEHNR, CDR2 FQNEAQ (reference sequence). CDR3 sequence (DNA): TGTGCCAGCAGCCCCAGGACAGGGGTGGACGAGCAGTACTTC. Its protein is CASSPRTGVDEQYF.

This clone appeared once. V usage is TRBV18 and J usage is TRBJ1-1; TRBD1 matches 7 bases. The germline V gene encodes CDR1 KGHSH and CDR2 LQKENI. Trimming removed 5 bases from V and 0 bases from J; junction bases left unmatched: 3. This CDR3 has 14 residues. The CDR3 region has the DNA TGTGCCAGCTCAAGGGGACAGTTGAACACTGAAGCTTTCTTT. This codes for CASSRGQLNTEAFF. Filled out from reference TRBV18 and TRBJ1-1, the complete variable domain reads NAGVMQNPRHLVRRRGQEARLRCSPMKGHSHVYWYRQLPEEGLKFMVYLQKENIIDESGMPKERFSAEFPKEGPSILRIQQVVRGDSAAYFCASSRGQLNTEAFFGQGTRLTVV.

The chain has TRBV29-1 and TRBJ1-2, with unresolved D. The ends were cut back, 4 bases at V and 1 base at J, with 4 bases in the middle. Germline values: CDR1 SQVTM, CDR2 ANQGSEA. The length of the CDR3 is 11 residues. CDR3 DNA sequence: TGCAGCGTTGTAGTTAACTATGGCTACACCTTC. It is translated as CSVVVNYGYTF.

The chain couples TRBV11-2 to TRBJ1-1; 8 bases line up with TRBD1. Losses at the gene ends were 3 bases for V and 6 bases for J; bases not matched to a gene: 6. This CDR3 region has 14 residues. The germline CDR1 and CDR2 sequences are SGHAT and FQNNGV. The DNA for the CDR3 is TGTGCCAGCAGCTTGACAGGGGTGGTCTCTGAAGCTTTCTTT. Its translation is CASSLTGVVSEAFF.

This chain connects TRBV7-9 to TRBJ2-7; D not certain. V lost 6 bases to trimming and J lost 2 bases, with 11 bases between them. The CDR3 has 13 amino acids. CDR1 SEHNR and CDR2 FQNEAQ come from the germline V gene (reference sequence). The CDR3 nucleotides are TGTGCCAGCAGACTGACACCGACCTACGAGCAGTACTTC. This gives the protein CASRLTPTYEQYF.

CDR3 nucleotide sequence: TGTGCCATCAGTGAGACGGCTAGCGGGGGGATTACAGATACGCAGTATTTT. The encoded protein is CAISETASGGITDTQYF. The gene calls are TRBV10-3 and TRBJ2-3, with 11 bases aligning to TRBD2. The CDR3 is 17 residues long. CDR1 is ENHRY, CDR2 SYGVKD, per germline. V lost 2 bases, J lost 3 bases, and 7 bases stayed unmatched.

This clone was observed a single time. The V call is TRBV6-5, the J call TRBJ1-2; tentatively, D is TRBD1 (6 bases). The V end lost 6 bases, the J end lost 6 bases, and 17 bases lay between the germline ends. Germline lookup yields CDR1 MNHEY and CDR2 SVGAGI. This CDR3 comprises 14 residues. CDR3 residues: CASRWGLDGNGYTF. The CDR3 region has the DNA TGTGCCAGCAGGTGGGGGCTCGACGGGAATGGCTACACCTTC.

This chain links TRBV24-1 with TRBJ2-7; 7 bases fit TRBD1. The CDR3 runs 13 residues. From germline, CDR1 is KGHDR and CDR2 SFDVKD. Trimming at V came to 1 base and at J to 6 bases, leaving 2 bases not matched to a gene. The CDR3 here is CATSDFPGGEQYF. The CDR3 DNA sequence: TGTGCCACCAGTGATTTTCCAGGGGGCGAGCAGTACTTC.

The genes are TRBV4-3 and TRBJ1-1; tentatively, D is TRBD1 (5 bases). The CDR3 has 15 amino acids. The germline V gene encodes CDR1 LGHNA and CDR2 YSLEER. V was shortened by 1 base and J by 4 bases, with 13 bases between the two germline ends. The CDR3 region is CASSQGQTMFTEAFF. The CDR3 coding sequence is TGCGCCAGCAGCCAAGGACAGACGATGTTCACTGAAGCTTTCTTT.

J is TRBJ2-5 and V is TRBV5-4, with a weak D call TRBD1 (5 bases). The CDR3 is made up of 14 amino acids. Trimming took 3 bases from V and 0 from J, leaving 9 bases between them. From germline, CDR1 is SGHNT and CDR2 YYREEE (reference sequence). CDR3 loop: CASSYGRDQETQYF. The CDR3 DNA follows: TGTGCCAGCAGCTATGGCAGGGACCAAGAGACCCAGTACTTC.

The rearrangement uses TRBV11-3 and TRBJ1-4; TRBD1 aligns across 7 bases. This CDR3 comprises 13 residues. With 2 bases clipped from V and 12 bases from J, the junction kept 6 bases outside the gene matches. The germline gives CDR1 SGHNT, CDR2 YENEEA. CDR3 sequence: CASSLRPGGELFF. Here the CDR3 DNA reads TGTGCCAGCAGCTTAAGGCCAGGGGGAGAACTGTTTTTT.

CDR3 in DNA: TGTGCCAGCTCACCCGGGACAGGGACCTACGAGCAGTACTTC. Its protein is CASSPGTGTYEQYF. V is TRBV18 and J is TRBJ2-7, with TRBD1 identical over 9 bases. This CDR3 spans 14 amino acids. Germline assignment: CDR1 KGHSH and CDR2 LQKENI. Trimming at V came to 3 bases and at J to 2 bases, leaving 2 bases not matched to a gene.

The chain combines TRBV6-2 or TRBV6-3 with TRBJ1-1; D possibly corresponds to TRBD1 (6 bases). The germline gives CDR1 MNHEY, CDR2 SVGEGT. The V end lost 2 bases, the J end lost 1 base, and 11 bases lay between the germline ends. The CDR3 contains 15 residues. CDR3 in DNA: TGTGCCAGCAGTTACGGCACAGGGCGGAACACTGAAGCTTTCTTT. It is translated as CASSYGTGRNTEAFF.

In this sample, this clone turned up once. The J gene is TRBJ1-6, the V gene TRBV6-5; 8 nucleotides match TRBD1. The CDR3 sequence is 14 residues long. The V gene's germline CDR1 is MNHEY and CDR2 SVGAGI. J gave up 8 bases and V 8 bases, and 8 bases lay outside the gene matches. CDR3 sequence: CASRRTGRDSPLHF. The DNA of the CDR3 is TGTGCCAGCCGACGGACAGGGAGGGATTCACCCCTCCACTTT.